The clone carrying this T cell receptor (beta chain) appeared a few times. Its antigen remains unidentified. The sample comes from a study of blood T cells in healthy people across ages. A sample-barcoded 5' primer and a J-beta primer mix were used in a second PCR of about 7 to 12 cycles. Each cDNA molecule was tagged by a template-switch adaptor with 12 random nucleotides. Each CDR3 protein gets one entry after TCRdb re-called the 5' RACE reads with MiXCR. The sample contains 1.5 million to 2 million distinct CDR3 sequences, roughly 27% of which appear only once. General study findings and limits: PBMCs left unsorted prevented a conclusive naive versus antigen-experienced comparison. The CMV status of each donor remained undetermined, and this could have confounded shifts in expanded clonotypes. There were more naive CD4+ cells and higher diversity in long-lived donors than in aged donors.

The CDR3 contains 12 residues. From germline, CDR1 is DFQATT and CDR2 SNEGSKA (reference sequence). The V gene lost 6 bases and the J gene lost 7 bases, with 15 bases spanning the gap. The receptor was derived from a young woman in good health. The sample was blood. The chain recombines TRBV20-1 with TRBJ1-1, with D perhaps matching TRBD1 (5 bases). This CDR3 is CSAGGQGYEAFF. The CDR3 nucleotides are TGCAGTGCGGGAGGACAAGGGTATGAAGCTTTCTTT.